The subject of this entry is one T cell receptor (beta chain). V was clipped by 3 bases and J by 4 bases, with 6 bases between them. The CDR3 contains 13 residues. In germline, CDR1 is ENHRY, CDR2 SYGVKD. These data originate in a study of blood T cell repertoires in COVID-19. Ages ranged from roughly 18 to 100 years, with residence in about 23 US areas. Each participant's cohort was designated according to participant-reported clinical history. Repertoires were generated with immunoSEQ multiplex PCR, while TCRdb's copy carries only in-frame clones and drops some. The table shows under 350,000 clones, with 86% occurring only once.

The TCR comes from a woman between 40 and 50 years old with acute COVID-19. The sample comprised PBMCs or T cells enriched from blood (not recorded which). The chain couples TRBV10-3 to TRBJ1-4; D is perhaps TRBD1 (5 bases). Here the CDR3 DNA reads TGTGCCATCAGTGACGGGGGTAATGAAAAACTGTTTTTT. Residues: CAISDGGNEKLFF.